These T cell receptor beta chains were read from a single sample in a study of cytomegalovirus exposure and HLA in healthy donors. Method: immunoSEQ multiplex PCR; TCRdb's copy keeps in-frame clones and lacks some. The sample records roughly 120,000 clones, roughly two thirds being singletons. The specimen sequenced was PBMCs. Source of these receptors: a man aged 25 to 40 in good health and CMV-seropositive. The CDR3 runs from the conserved cysteine through the conserved F or W. A D gene is named only where the DNA matches it firmly. Part of the rows lack a size; the others show once, few, many or a class for expanded clones.

clone size	V gene	D gene	J gene	CDR3 protein	CDR3 DNA
.	TRBV28	.	TRBJ2-7	CASSFRRTVYEQYF	TGTGCCAGCAGTTTTAGACGGACAGTCTACGAGCAGTACTTC
few	TRBV9	.	TRBJ1-2	CASSARQFPYGYTF	TGTGCCAGCAGCGCCCGACAGTTTCCCTATGGCTACACCTTC
.	TRBV5-1	.	TRBJ1-1	CASSWGGGNTEAFF	TGCGCCAGCAGCTGGGGGGGCGGGAACACTGAAGCTTTCTTT
.	TRBV5-1	.	TRBJ2-2	CASSRGDTGELFF	TGCGCCAGCAGTAGGGGCGACACCGGGGAGCTGTTTTTT
.	TRBV27	.	TRBJ2-5	CASSPHEQETQYF	TGTGCCAGCAGTCCCCACGAGCAAGAGACCCAGTACTTC
once	TRBV27	TRBD2	TRBJ2-2	CASSTRRTSGRRSGELFF	TGTGCCAGCAGTACACGCCGTACTAGCGGGAGACGTAGCGGGGAGCTGTTTTTT
.	TRBV2	TRBD1	TRBJ1-5	CASSEPGGFIGNQPQHF	TGTGCCAGCAGTGAGCCAGGGGGCTTTATTGGCAATCAGCCCCAGCATTTT
few	TRBV6-5	.	TRBJ1-4	CASSQIPTGGEKLFF	TGTGCCAGCAGTCAAATACCCACAGGAGGGGAAAAACTGTTTTTT
few	TRBV11-3	TRBD2	TRBJ2-3	CASSLTSGTDTQYF	TGTGCCAGCAGCTTGACTAGCGGCACAGATACGCAGTATTTT
.	TRBV28	TRBD1	TRBJ1-5	CASSKRDRLVSNQPQHF	TGTGCCAGCAGCAAGCGGGACAGGTTGGTCAGCAATCAGCCCCAGCATTTT
.	TRBV6-5	.	TRBJ2-7	CASSYQEGQKQYF	TGTGCCAGCAGTTACCAAGAAGGACAGAAACAGTACTTC
.	TRBV7-3	.	TRBJ1-2	CASSLTAGGGAGGYTF	TGTGCCAGCAGCTTAACCGCTGGGGGGGGCGCGGGAGGCTACACCTTC
.	TRBV5-6	TRBD1	TRBJ2-7	CASSLGQGREQYF	TGTGCCAGCAGCCTCGGACAGGGGCGGGAGCAGTACTTC
.	TRBV6-1	TRBD2	TRBJ2-7	CASSEAQTSEYEQYF	TGTGCCAGCAGTGAAGCTCAGACTAGCGAGTACGAGCAGTACTTC
once	TRBV29-1	.	TRBJ1-3	CSVANRDIGNTIYF	TGCAGCGTCGCAAACCGGGACATTGGAAACACCATATATTTT
.	TRBV6-6	.	TRBJ1-2	CASSSGYGYTF	TGTGCCAGCAGTTCAGGGTATGGCTACACCTTC
few	TRBV2	.	TRBJ1-3	CASSAPESSGNTIYF	TGTGCCAGCAGTGCTCCGGAGAGCTCTGGAAACACCATATATTTT
.	TRBV2	.	TRBJ1-5	CAAGDGNQPQHF	TGTGCCGCAGGGGATGGCAATCAGCCCCAGCATTTT
.	TRBV2	TRBD1	TRBJ1-1	CASSGQESEAFF	TGTGCCAGCAGCGGACAGGAAAGTGAAGCTTTCTTT
.	TRBV7-8	.	TRBJ2-5	CASSLGGRGVNETQYF	TGTGCCAGCAGCTTAGGAGGCAGGGGCGTAAATGAGACCCAGTACTTC
.	TRBV28	.	TRBJ2-3	CASRGGAVGTDTQYF	TGTGCCAGCCGTGGCGGGGCAGTAGGAACAGATACGCAGTATTTT
.	TRBV9	.	TRBJ1-2	CASSPTRASSYGYTF	TGTGCCAGCAGCCCCACTAGGGCCTCTAGCTATGGCTACACCTTC
.	TRBV2	.	TRBJ2-3	CASRRGTDWGSQYF	TGTGCCTCCCGGAGGGGAACCGACTGGGGTTCGCAGTATTTT
.	TRBV7-6	.	TRBJ1-3	CASSPSSGNTIYF	TGTGCCAGCAGCCCTAGCTCTGGAAACACCATATATTTT
.	TRBV30	.	TRBJ2-7	CAWSVGGPSYEQYF	TGTGCCTGGAGCGTGGGGGGTCCCTCCTACGAGCAGTACTTC
few	TRBV6-6	TRBD1	TRBJ1-5	CASSGQGDQPQHF	TGTGCCAGCAGCGGACAGGGGGACCAGCCCCAGCATTTT
.	TRBV5-5	.	TRBJ2-3	CASSSIIPDTQYF	TGTGCCAGCAGCTCTATCATACCAGATACGCAGTATTTT
once	TRBV28	.	TRBJ1-5	CASSFSRIQHF	TGTGCCAGCAGTTTTTCCAGGATCCAGCATTTT
.	TRBV27	TRBD2	TRBJ2-5	CASSNVVAGLQGRKTQYF	TGTGCCAGCAGTAACGTAGTAGCGGGGCTCCAGGGACGGAAGACCCAGTACTTC
.	TRBV5-8	.	TRBJ1-5	CASSLSGRANQPQHF	TGTGCCAGCAGCTTGTCCGGCAGGGCTAATCAGCCCCAGCATTTT
few	TRBV6-6	.	TRBJ1-2	CASSYIYLDYGYTF	TGTGCCAGCAGTTACATCTATTTGGACTATGGCTACACCTTC
.	TRBV28	.	TRBJ2-5	CASSFSPEGGETQYF	TGTGCCAGCAGTTTTTCCCCCGAGGGAGGAGAGACCCAGTACTTC
.	TRBV19	TRBD1	TRBJ1-1	CASSIIGQGVAEAFF	TGTGCCAGTAGTATAATTGGACAGGGGGTCGCTGAAGCTTTCTTT
.	TRBV7-9	TRBD2	TRBJ2-7	CASTQAGGESEQYF	TGTGCCAGCACTCAAGCGGGAGGGGAAAGCGAGCAGTACTTC
.	TRBV19	.	TRBJ2-2	CASSIPANTGELFF	TGTGCCAGTAGTATCCCAGCGAACACCGGGGAGCTGTTTTTT
.	TRBV27	TRBD1	TRBJ2-3	CASSRGTGGTDTQYF	TGTGCCAGCAGTAGGGGGACAGGGGGCACAGATACGCAGTATTTT
.	TRBV11-2	.	TRBJ1-4	CASSLSSRVTLWEKLFF	TGTGCCAGCAGCTTATCTTCCCGGGTCACGCTTTGGGAAAAACTGTTTTTT
.	TRBV5-4	.	TRBJ2-4	CASRASSPGAKNIQYF	TGTGCCAGCAGGGCCTCTAGCCCGGGGGCCAAAAACATTCAGTACTTC
.	TRBV5-1	TRBD1	TRBJ1-1	CASSPGTVYLEAFF	TGCGCCAGCAGCCCGGGGACAGTCTATCTCGAAGCTTTCTTT
.	TRBV2	.	TRBJ1-2	CATLIEGVGGYTF	TGTGCCACCCTCATCGAGGGGGTAGGAGGCTACACCTTC
.	TRBV5-4	TRBD2	TRBJ2-7	CASSFRASGLAVSYEQYF	TGTGCCAGCAGCTTTAGGGCGTCGGGACTAGCGGTCTCCTACGAGCAGTACTTC
.	TRBV27	TRBD1	TRBJ1-5	CASKRGTGGNQPQHF	TGTGCCAGCAAAAGAGGGACAGGGGGCAATCAGCCCCAGCATTTT
few	TRBV5-1	TRBD2	TRBJ2-3	CASSFSGRTDTQYF	TGCGCCAGCAGCTTTAGCGGGAGAACAGATACGCAGTATTTT
.	TRBV10-3	TRBD2	TRBJ2-1	CAISEGAGGPPEQFF	TGTGCCATCAGTGAAGGAGCGGGAGGGCCTCCTGAGCAGTTCTTC
.	TRBV7-6	TRBD2	TRBJ2-1	CASSPGLAGGLLAYNEQFF	TGTGCCAGCAGCCCGGGACTAGCGGGAGGGCTTCTTGCCTACAATGAGCAGTTCTTC